This entry is about one TCR beta chain. Its antigen remains undetermined. The input lacks base qualities; no much larger clone sits a single base away. CDR1 and CDR2 are read off the germline V gene as LGHNT and FRNRAP. The CDR3 runs 18 residues from the cysteine to the phenylalanine. Only the CDR3 DNA stays, 54 bases, in frame from base 1. Trimming removed 0 bases from V and 4 bases from J, leaving 21 bases between the germline ends. For sequencing of the TCRbeta CDR3 region, genomic DNA was extracted from the sorted cells. The immunoSEQ Assay was used for sequencing of TCRbeta CDR3 regions. Imported from immuneACCESS, the table was reduced by TCRdb to in-frame sequences with V and J called. These copies leave out some clones; in studies compared against another copy, an unresolved V gene accounts for under half, and the cause of the remainder is not known. For this sample the table gives roughly 75,000 clones, of which 80% to 90% were detected only once. Of the sample, about 5.9% falls within the top ten clones.

These data originate in a study of OX40 agonist ivuxolimab in advanced cancers. About the full investigation: Ivuxolimab was a fully human IgG2 agonistic monoclonal antibody targeting the costimulatory receptor OX40 (CD134). The point of sequencing TCRbeta in the periphery was to test whether ivuxolimab changed TCR sequence diversity and drove clonal T-cell expansion. The paper describes the monotherapy dose-escalation part (N = 52 patients) of the phase I trial of ivuxolimab. Intravenous ivuxolimab was administered to patients every 2 weeks at six dose levels: 0.01, 0.1, 0.3, 1.5, 3 and 10 mg/kg. Of the roughly 51 patients in dose escalation, about 19 had hepatocellular carcinoma, roughly 15 had melanoma, 9 had renal cell carcinoma and 9 had head and neck cancer. In the dose-escalation cohort, more than 75% of patients were male, and the mean age was approximately 64 years, with a range of roughly 23 to 85. Prior anti-PD-1, anti-PD-L1 or anti-CTLA-4 therapy was permitted, and checkpoint inhibitors had been received by less than 45% of dose-escalation patients. Partial responses occurred in three dose-escalation patients: two with cutaneous melanoma and one with hepatocellular carcinoma.

General findings and caveats noted by the study authors: At doses of 0.1 to 3.0 mg/kg, clonal expansion of both CD4+ and CD8+ blood T cells was observed from baseline to week 6. The antigen specificity of the clonally expanded peripheral T cells was not determined. Low levels of normalized T-cell clonal expansion were also seen in some patients who did not respond. In the 0.1-3.0 mg/kg groups, partial responders were among the patients with the lowest normalized peripheral clonal expansion, particularly in CD8+ T cells. On average, CD8+ T cells showed more expanded clones than CD4+ T cells after ivuxolimab.

Patients with a history of autoimmune disease or receiving systemic immunosuppression were excluded from the trial. Peripheral blood for TCR sequencing was collected from all dose cohorts at baseline, on cycle 4 day 1, and on cycle 7 day 1. Samples were obtained from an open-label, multicenter, first-in-human phase I dose-escalation trial of ivuxolimab. Adults with locally advanced or metastatic head and neck squamous cell, hepatocellular, melanoma or renal cell carcinoma were enrolled in the trial. Before TCR sequencing, CD4+ T cells and CD8+ T cells were sorted from peripheral blood as separate populations.

The V and J segments used are TRBV12-5 and TRBJ1-2; a tentative D call is TRBD1 (5 bases match). The sequence was collected from an adult with an advanced solid tumor such as melanoma, head and neck, liver or kidney cancer. Source: CD4+ or CD8+ T cells sorted from blood, taken in a trial of the OX40 agonist ivuxolimab. CDR3 region: CASGLVAPGRANSYGYTF. The DNA sequence is as follows: TGTGCTAGTGGTTTGGTAGCCCCAGGCAGGGCAAATAGCTATGGCTACACCTTC.